In this sample, the clone carrying this T cell receptor (beta chain) turned up a few times. These data belong to a study of neoadjuvant anti-PD-1 for oral cavity cancer. Produced via immunoSEQ multiplex PCR; TCRdb's table is partial and in-frame only. The sample holds over 6,500 clones, 70% to 80% seen once. CDR1 MNHEY and CDR2 SMNVEV come from the germline V gene (reference sequence). Trimming left V 3 bases short and J 0 bases short, with 3 bases between. The CDR3 is made up of 14 amino acids. This receptor was identified in a person aged 40 to 85 with oral cavity squamous cell carcinoma. V gene TRBV27 combines with J gene TRBJ2-6; D gene uncertain. The material sequenced was PBMCs, taken before nivolumab (anti-PD-1) treatment. The chain's CDR3 is CASSFSSGANVLTF. CDR3 in DNA: TGTGCCAGCAGTTTTTCCTCTGGGGCCAACGTCCTGACTTTC.